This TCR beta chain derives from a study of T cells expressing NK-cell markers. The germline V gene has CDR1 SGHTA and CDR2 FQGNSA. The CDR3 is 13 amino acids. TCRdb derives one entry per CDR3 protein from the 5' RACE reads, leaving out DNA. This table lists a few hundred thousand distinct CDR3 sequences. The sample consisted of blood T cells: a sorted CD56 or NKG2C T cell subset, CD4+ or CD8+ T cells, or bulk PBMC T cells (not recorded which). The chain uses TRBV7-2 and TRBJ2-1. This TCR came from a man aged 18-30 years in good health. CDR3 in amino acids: CASSPARSNEQFF.